These 5 T cell receptor beta chains share one sample of origin, sequenced in a study of blood T cell repertoires in COVID-19. Some clones are missing from TCRdb's copy, which holds only in-frame ones; the method was immunoSEQ multiplex PCR. The data contain more than 40,000 clones, roughly 87% of them singletons. Source material: peripheral blood. All receptors come from a man aged 55-75 years with acute or convalescent COVID-19.

The J gene is TRBJ1-5, the V gene TRBV5-1, with D possibly matching TRBD1 (5 bases). Germline CDR1 is SGHRS and CDR2 is YFSETQ. Deletions cut 4 bases from V and 4 bases from J, with 9 bases between. CDR3 length: 13 amino acids. This CDR3 is CASSIDRNQPQHF. The CDR3 nucleotides are TGCGCCAGCAGCATTGACAGAAATCAGCCCCAGCATTTT.

This chain uses TRBV19 with TRBJ1-1; no firm D call. Trimming shortened V by 1 base and J by 1 base, and 10 bases separated the two germline ends. The CDR3 runs to 15 residues. Germline loops: CDR1 LNHDA, CDR2 SQIVND (reference sequence). The CDR3 is CASSIVGRSNTEAFF. The CDR3 DNA reads TGTGCCAGTAGTATAGTCGGCAGGTCGAACACTGAAGCTTTCTTT.

The chain joins TRBV7-2 to TRBJ2-5; 7 bases line up with TRBD1. The CDR3 length is 11 residues. The V gene's germline CDR1 is SGHTA and CDR2 FQGNSA. Trimming took 1 base from V and 14 from J; bases not matched to a gene: 4. This chain's CDR3 is CASSLGQGTYF. CDR3 in DNA: TGTGCCAGCAGCTTAGGACAGGGCACATACTTC.

The chain links TRBV2 to TRBJ1-2, with D possibly TRBD1 on 5 matching bases. Germline V lookup: CDR1 SNHLY, CDR2 FYNNEI. Trimming pared 8 bases from V and 2 bases from J, leaving 15 bases between. CDR3 length equals 14 residues. In DNA form, the CDR3 reads TGTGCCAGCTTCCGGGGGGGGAAGAACTATGGCTACACCTTC. Protein: CASFRGGKNYGYTF.

The rearrangement uses TRBV18 and TRBJ1-5; 10 bases line up with TRBD1. The CDR3 length is 15 residues. V was pared by 6 bases and J by 6 bases, with 8 bases of the junction left unmatched. CDR1 and CDR2 (germline): KGHSH, LQKENI. CDR3 amino acids: CASSAGTGAIQPQHF. DNA of the CDR3: TGTGCCAGCTCTGCCGGGACAGGGGCGATTCAGCCCCAGCATTTT.